These T cell receptor beta chains were read from a single sample in a study of cytomegalovirus exposure and HLA in healthy donors. Libraries were prepared by immunoSEQ multiplex PCR; TCRdb keeps only in-frame clonotypes and omits some of them. The table shows 150,000 to 200,000 clones, with 75% to 90% occurring only once. Material for sequencing was PBMCs. The receptors come from a man between 18 and 35 years old in good health and CMV-seropositive. The CDR3 runs from the conserved cysteine through the conserved F or W. Fields, in order: clone size, D gene, V gene, J gene, CDR3 protein, CDR3 DNA. The D gene is left open where the match is weak. A clone size is listed for some rows: how often the clone was seen (once, few, many), or a class if it is expanded.

clone_size: once; d_call: TRBD1; v_call: TRBV9; j_call: TRBJ2-7; cdr3_aa: CASSAGGPGYEQYF; cdr3_nt: TGTGCCAGCAGCGCAGGGGGCCCAGGTTACGAGCAGTACTTC
clone_size: -; d_call: -; v_call: TRBV5-4; j_call: TRBJ2-7; cdr3_aa: CASSPARQIYEQYF; cdr3_nt: TGTGCCAGCAGCCCCGCTAGGCAGATCTACGAGCAGTACTTC
clone_size: -; d_call: -; v_call: TRBV2; j_call: TRBJ1-1; cdr3_aa: CASSGGGWATEAFF; cdr3_nt: TGTGCCAGCTCGGGAGGGGGTTGGGCCACTGAAGCTTTCTTT
clone_size: once; d_call: -; v_call: TRBV6-7; j_call: TRBJ2-5; cdr3_aa: CASSYLPNSRTGKTQYF; cdr3_nt: TGTGCCAGCAGTTACTTACCCAACAGCCGGACGGGGAAGACCCAGTACTTC
clone_size: -; d_call: -; v_call: TRBV6-1; j_call: TRBJ2-5; cdr3_aa: CASRTSQETQYF; cdr3_nt: TGTGCCAGCAGGACAAGCCAAGAGACCCAGTACTTC
clone_size: -; d_call: TRBD1; v_call: TRBV5-4; j_call: TRBJ1-2; cdr3_aa: CASSRPGQNYGYTF; cdr3_nt: TGTGCCAGCAGCCGGCCGGGACAGAACTATGGCTACACCTTC
clone_size: -; d_call: TRBD1; v_call: TRBV18; j_call: TRBJ1-1; cdr3_aa: CASSPPGTANTEAFF; cdr3_nt: TGTGCCAGCTCACCCCCCGGGACAGCCAACACTGAAGCTTTCTTT
clone_size: few; d_call: -; v_call: TRBV2; j_call: TRBJ1-4; cdr3_aa: CASTQQGLDEKLFF; cdr3_nt: TGTGCCAGCACCCAACAGGGTTTAGATGAAAAACTGTTTTTT
clone_size: once; d_call: TRBD1; v_call: TRBV7-3; j_call: TRBJ2-1; cdr3_aa: CASSFQTGTYNEQFF; cdr3_nt: TGTGCCAGCAGCTTCCAGACAGGGACCTACAATGAGCAGTTCTTC
clone_size: once; d_call: -; v_call: TRBV25-1; j_call: TRBJ2-1; cdr3_aa: CASSTPGTPNNEQFF; cdr3_nt: TGTGCCAGCAGTACCCCCGGGACACCGAACAATGAGCAGTTCTTC
clone_size: -; d_call: -; v_call: TRBV5-4; j_call: TRBJ1-2; cdr3_aa: CASSSSVHYGYTF; cdr3_nt: TGTGCCAGCAGCTCCAGTGTCCACTATGGCTACACCTTC
clone_size: -; d_call: -; v_call: TRBV27; j_call: TRBJ2-5; cdr3_aa: CASSLGQGLAKTQYF; cdr3_nt: TGTGCCAGCAGTTTGGGACAGGGACTAGCGAAGACCCAGTACTTC
clone_size: -; d_call: -; v_call: TRBV4-1; j_call: TRBJ1-5; cdr3_aa: CASSQERGQPQHF; cdr3_nt: TGCGCCAGCAGCCAAGAACGAGGACAGCCCCAGCATTTT
clone_size: -; d_call: TRBD2; v_call: TRBV4-2; j_call: TRBJ2-2; cdr3_aa: CASSQGAGDNTGELFF; cdr3_nt: TGTGCCAGCAGCCAAGGGGCGGGGGACAACACCGGGGAGCTGTTTTTT
clone_size: -; d_call: TRBD2; v_call: TRBV5-4; j_call: TRBJ2-3; cdr3_aa: CASSFLGASGGRDTQYF; cdr3_nt: TGTGCCAGCAGCTTCCTCGGGGCTAGCGGGGGTAGGGATACGCAGTATTTT
clone_size: -; d_call: -; v_call: TRBV4-2; j_call: TRBJ2-7; cdr3_aa: CASSQESGTSYEQYF; cdr3_nt: TGTGCCAGCAGCCAAGAATCCGGTACCTCCTACGAGCAGTACTTC
clone_size: -; d_call: -; v_call: TRBV6-5; j_call: TRBJ1-1; cdr3_aa: CASSYGPGSTEAFF; cdr3_nt: TGTGCCAGCAGTTACGGTCCGGGGAGCACTGAAGCTTTCTTT
clone_size: -; d_call: -; v_call: TRBV7-9; j_call: TRBJ1-5; cdr3_aa: CASSSTTGNSNQPQHF; cdr3_nt: TGTGCCAGCAGCTCAACGACAGGTAATAGCAATCAGCCCCAGCATTTT
clone_size: -; d_call: TRBD1; v_call: TRBV5-1; j_call: TRBJ1-4; cdr3_aa: CASSLGDSLREKLFF; cdr3_nt: TGCGCCAGCAGCTTGGGGGACAGTCTGCGGGAAAAACTGTTTTTT
clone_size: -; d_call: TRBD1; v_call: TRBV10-1; j_call: TRBJ2-3; cdr3_aa: CASSPRTGGGTDTQYF; cdr3_nt: TGCGCCAGCAGCCCTAGGACAGGGGGCGGCACAGATACGCAGTATTTT
clone_size: -; d_call: TRBD1; v_call: TRBV7-9; j_call: TRBJ2-6; cdr3_aa: CASSPDRGRESGANVLTF; cdr3_nt: TGTGCCAGCAGCCCCGACAGGGGAAGGGAATCTGGGGCCAACGTCCTGACTTTC
clone_size: few; d_call: TRBD1; v_call: TRBV2; j_call: TRBJ1-6; cdr3_aa: CASSPDRATVNSPLHF; cdr3_nt: TGTGCCAGCAGTCCGGACAGGGCGACGGTTAATTCACCCCTCCACTTT
clone_size: -; d_call: -; v_call: TRBV7-8; j_call: TRBJ2-7; cdr3_aa: CASSLKRSIGYEQYF; cdr3_nt: TGTGCCAGCAGCTTAAAAAGGTCCATCGGGTACGAGCAGTACTTC
clone_size: -; d_call: TRBD2; v_call: TRBV5-1; j_call: TRBJ2-3; cdr3_aa: CASSSSLAGGDTQYF; cdr3_nt: TGCGCCAGCAGCTCCTCGCTAGCGGGAGGGGATACGCAGTATTTT
clone_size: -; d_call: -; v_call: TRBV27; j_call: TRBJ1-4; cdr3_aa: CASSLSLGHATNEKLFF; cdr3_nt: TGTGCCAGCAGTTTATCGCTGGGACACGCAACTAATGAAAAACTGTTTTTT
clone_size: few; d_call: TRBD2; v_call: TRBV27; j_call: TRBJ2-1; cdr3_aa: CASSSRRVAGRPFPYNEQFF; cdr3_nt: TGTGCCAGCAGCTCAAGGCGGGTAGCGGGAAGGCCATTCCCCTACAATGAGCAGTTCTTC
clone_size: -; d_call: TRBD1; v_call: TRBV5-4; j_call: TRBJ2-7; cdr3_aa: CASTFRDRDDEQYF; cdr3_nt: TGTGCCAGCACTTTCCGGGACAGGGACGACGAGCAGTACTTC
clone_size: -; d_call: -; v_call: TRBV6-1; j_call: TRBJ1-3; cdr3_aa: CASSERGRERGNTIYF; cdr3_nt: TGTGCCAGCAGTGAAAGGGGCAGAGAAAGGGGAAACACCATATATTTT
clone_size: -; d_call: -; v_call: TRBV2; j_call: TRBJ2-5; cdr3_aa: CASRELQGERTQYF; cdr3_nt: TGTGCCAGCAGGGAATTACAGGGTGAGCGGACCCAGTACTTC
clone_size: -; d_call: TRBD1; v_call: TRBV9; j_call: TRBJ2-5; cdr3_aa: CASSRAGGPYETQYF; cdr3_nt: TGTGCCAGCAGCAGAGCAGGGGGCCCTTACGAGACCCAGTACTTC
clone_size: -; d_call: TRBD1; v_call: TRBV5-1; j_call: TRBJ1-4; cdr3_aa: CASSTGGYGEKLFF; cdr3_nt: TGCGCCAGCAGCACAGGGGGCTACGGTGAAAAACTGTTTTTT
clone_size: -; d_call: TRBD1; v_call: TRBV30; j_call: TRBJ2-5; cdr3_aa: CAWSMDRGETQYF; cdr3_nt: TGTGCCTGGAGTATGGACAGGGGAGAGACCCAGTACTTC
clone_size: -; d_call: TRBD1; v_call: TRBV30; j_call: TRBJ2-7; cdr3_aa: CAWSRQGIYEQYF; cdr3_nt: TGTGCCTGGAGTAGACAGGGGATCTACGAGCAGTACTTC
clone_size: -; d_call: TRBD1; v_call: TRBV7-9; j_call: TRBJ2-5; cdr3_aa: CASSLTTGEETQYF; cdr3_nt: TGTGCCAGCAGCTTAACCACAGGGGAGGAGACCCAGTACTTC
clone_size: once; d_call: TRBD2; v_call: TRBV7-2; j_call: TRBJ2-7; cdr3_aa: CASSLVEAGRDEQYF; cdr3_nt: TGTGCCAGCAGCTTAGTTGAGGCGGGGAGGGACGAGCAGTACTTC
clone_size: -; d_call: -; v_call: TRBV5-8; j_call: TRBJ2-1; cdr3_aa: CASSPVGVRSYNEQFF; cdr3_nt: TGTGCCAGCAGCCCCGTCGGGGTCCGGAGCTACAATGAGCAGTTCTTC
clone_size: -; d_call: -; v_call: TRBV9; j_call: TRBJ2-7; cdr3_aa: CASSPPPPGYF; cdr3_nt: TGTGCCAGCAGCCCCCCTCCTCCCGGGTACTTC
clone_size: once; d_call: TRBD1; v_call: TRBV29-1; j_call: TRBJ1-1; cdr3_aa: CSVEGGGSTEAFF; cdr3_nt: TGCAGCGTTGAAGGAGGGGGCTCCACTGAAGCTTTCTTT
clone_size: -; d_call: -; v_call: TRBV28; j_call: TRBJ1-4; cdr3_aa: CASRRGIGYPNEKLFF; cdr3_nt: TGTGCCAGTAGGAGGGGAATCGGCTATCCTAATGAAAAACTGTTTTTT
clone_size: -; d_call: TRBD2; v_call: TRBV7-8; j_call: TRBJ2-7; cdr3_aa: CASSFGAVGLAYEQYF; cdr3_nt: TGTGCCAGCAGCTTCGGTGCGGTGGGACTAGCCTACGAGCAGTACTTC
clone_size: once; d_call: TRBD2; v_call: TRBV9; j_call: TRBJ2-7; cdr3_aa: CASSVGLAGEGEQYF; cdr3_nt: TGTGCCAGCAGCGTAGGGCTAGCGGGAGAGGGCGAGCAGTACTTC